This record concerns one T cell receptor (beta chain) sequence. Its antigen remains unknown. This record belongs to a study of shared clonotypes between healthy human individuals. Findings and limits, study-wide: Tissue TCR repertoires likely differ from these blood-only repertoires.

Splitting of each subset's genomic DNA was done evenly across several immunoSEQ plates. Sequencing used immunoSEQ multiplex PCR; TCRdb keeps in-frame clones, though not all of them. The sample records 490,000 or so clones, roughly 85% being singletons. The specimen was PBMCs. The sequence was obtained from a middle-aged woman in good health. Some clones in this sample may be carry-over from other donors' samples.

Written as DNA, the CDR3 is TGTGCCAGCAGCCTAGGGACAGGAGATGGCTACACCTTC. This translates into CASSLGTGDGYTF. The J gene is TRBJ1-2, the V gene TRBV6-5; 8 bases are a match to TRBD1. Germline CDR1 and CDR2: MNHEY and SVGAGI. This CDR3 contains 13 residues. V shed 6 bases, J shed 6 bases, and the junction held 6 bases outside the gene matches.